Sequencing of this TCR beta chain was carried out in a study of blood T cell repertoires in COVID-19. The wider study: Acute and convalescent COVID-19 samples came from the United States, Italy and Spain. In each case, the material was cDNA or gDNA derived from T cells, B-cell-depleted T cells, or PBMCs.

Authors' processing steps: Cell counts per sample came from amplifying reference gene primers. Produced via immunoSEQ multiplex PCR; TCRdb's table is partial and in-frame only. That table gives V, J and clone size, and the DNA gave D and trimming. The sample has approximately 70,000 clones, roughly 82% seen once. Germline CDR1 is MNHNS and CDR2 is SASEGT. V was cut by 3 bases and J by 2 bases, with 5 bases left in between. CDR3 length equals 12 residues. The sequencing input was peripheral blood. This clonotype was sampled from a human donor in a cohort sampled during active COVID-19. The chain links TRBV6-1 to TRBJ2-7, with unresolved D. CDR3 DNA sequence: TGTGCCAGCAGTGACACTCCCTACGAGCAGTACTTC. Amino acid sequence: CASSDTPYEQYF.